The 26 T cell receptor beta chains reported below all come from one sample, sequenced in a study of blood T cell repertoires in COVID-19. The repertoire was sequenced with immunoSEQ multiplex PCR; TCRdb's copy has only in-frame clones and lacks some. The sample gives 350,000 to 400,000 clones, roughly 90% of which show up once; 2.5% to 3% is in the top ten. The sample was PBMCs or T cells enriched from blood (not recorded which). The source of these receptors is a woman younger than 45 who had recovered from COVID-19.

The sample holds one count of this clone. The rearrangement uses TRBV11-2 and TRBJ2-7, with D possibly being TRBD1 (5 bases). Trimming removed 1 base at V and 2 bases at J, with 12 bases between. CDR1 SGHAT and CDR2 FQNNGV come from the germline V gene. There are 15 residues in the CDR3. The CDR3 sequence: CASSLAPSRAYEQYF. DNA of the CDR3: TGTGCCAGCAGCTTAGCTCCGAGCAGGGCCTACGAGCAGTACTTC.

The rearrangement joins TRBV5-1 to TRBJ2-2; TRBD2 might be the D (6 bases). This CDR3 has 17 residues. Trimming took 8 bases from V and 2 from J, leaving 22 bases between them. CDR1 SGHRS and CDR2 YFSETQ come from the germline V gene. The DNA for the CDR3 is TGCGCCAGTCAGGGAGGCTCAGGGCTTCGAAACACCGGGGAGCTGTTTTTT. It yields the protein CASQGGSGLRNTGELFF.

The chain couples TRBV19 to TRBJ1-1, with D maybe TRBD1 (6 bases). Trimming shortened V by 4 bases and J by 4 bases, and 25 bases separated the two germline ends. Germline V gives CDR1 LNHDA, CDR2 SQIVND (reference sequence). This CDR3 spans 18 amino acids. CDR3 in amino acids: CASSNPDYRDISFTEAFF. CDR3 bases: TGTGCCAGTAGTAATCCAGACTACCGGGACATAAGTTTCACTGAAGCTTTCTTT.

The chain has TRBV24-1 and TRBJ2-2; D may be TRBD2 (5 bases). Per germline, CDR1 KGHDR and CDR2 SFDVKD. Trimming took 3 bases from V and 0 from J, leaving 7 bases between them. The length of the CDR3 is 15 residues. The CDR3 here is CATSDGLTNTGELFF. The DNA of the CDR3 is TGTGCCACCAGTGATGGACTCACGAACACCGGGGAGCTGTTTTTT.

The chain combines TRBV2 with TRBJ1-2; D remains unclear. CDR3 length: 12 residues. Trimming cost V 5 bases and J 3 bases, with 7 bases left between them. In germline, CDR1 is SNHLY, CDR2 FYNNEI. CDR3 DNA: TGTGCCAGCAGTACAGCGGACTATGGCTACACCTTC. Protein product: CASSTADYGYTF.

The V call is TRBV24-1, the J call TRBJ1-6, with D maybe TRBD1 (5 bases). Trimming left V 0 bases short and J 7 bases short, with 6 bases between. The CDR3 extends over 14 amino acids. The V gene's germline CDR1 is KGHDR and CDR2 SFDVKD. The CDR3 protein is CATSDLTGNSPLHF. CDR3 nucleotides: TGTGCCACCAGTGATTTGACAGGAAATTCACCCCTCCACTTT.

V gene TRBV19 combines with J gene TRBJ1-6, with D unresolved. Germline assignment: CDR1 LNHDA and CDR2 SQIVND (reference sequence). The CDR3 contains 12 residues. V was pared by 8 bases and J by 4 bases, with 6 bases between. This chain's CDR3 is CASLPYNSPLHF. The CDR3 bases are TGTGCCAGTCTACCGTATAATTCACCCCTCCACTTT.

The chain uses TRBV6-5 and TRBJ1-5; D is perhaps TRBD1 (6 bases). The CDR3 consists of 14 residues. CDR1 MNHEY and CDR2 SVGAGI come from the germline V gene. Between the trimmed V and J ends, which lost 6 bases and 8 bases, there was a span of 17 bases. CDR3 sequence reads: CASRGILQGEPQHF. The CDR3 DNA sequence: TGTGCCAGCAGAGGGATCTTACAGGGTGAGCCCCAGCATTTT.

The rearrangement joins TRBV5-1 to TRBJ2-7; D might be TRBD2 (6 bases). With 3 bases removed from V and 2 bases from J, the gap between germline ends came to 18 bases. The germline gives CDR1 SGHRS, CDR2 YFSETQ. The CDR3 runs 16 residues. The CDR3 sequence is CASSYTPGLQTYEQYF. The CDR3 DNA is TGCGCCAGCAGCTATACCCCGGGACTGCAGACCTACGAGCAGTACTTC. The complete variable domain, with remaining parts taken from reference TRBV5-1 and TRBJ2-7, reads KAGVTQTPRYLIKTRGQQVTLSCSPISGHRSVSWYQQTPGQGLQFLFEYFSETQRNKGNFPGRFSGRQFSNSRSEMNVSTLELGDSALYLCASSYTPGLQTYEQYFGPGTRLTVT.

This clone appeared a single time. V gene TRBV7-9 combines with J gene TRBJ2-5; D unclear. V was trimmed by 2 bases and J by 5 bases, leaving 15 bases between them. CDR1 and CDR2 from the germline V gene are SEHNR and FQNEAQ (reference sequence). CDR3 length: 15 residues. The CDR3 DNA is TGTGCCAGCAGCTTATTGTACGGCGGTTGGGAGACCCAGTACTTC. Protein product: CASSLLYGGWETQYF. The full variable domain, its missing parts supplied by reference TRBV7-9 and TRBJ2-5, is DTGVSQNPRHKITKRGQNVTFRCDPISEHNRLYWYRQTLGQGPEFLTYFQNEAQLEKSRLLSDRFSAERPKGSFSTLEIQRTEQGDSAMYLCASSLLYGGWETQYFGPGTRLLVL.

There are a few counts of this clone. The chain combines TRBV4-1 with TRBJ2-2, with 7 bases fitting TRBD2. The germline gives CDR1 MGHRA, CDR2 YSYEKL. With V trimmed by 0 bases and J by 4 bases, 8 bases remained unmatched. The CDR3 runs 17 residues. The CDR3 DNA reads as TGCGCCAGCAGCCAAGATCCTCCGGGGGGATTCACCGGGGAGCTGTTTTTT. This translates into CASSQDPPGGFTGELFF.

This chain joins TRBV5-5 and TRBJ1-1; D gene unclear. The V end was cut by 3 bases, the J end by 8 bases, with 17 bases between. This CDR3 comprises 14 residues. Looked up from germline, CDR1 is SGHKS and CDR2 is YYEKEE (reference sequence). CDR3 amino acids: CASSSQDGWREAFF. The CDR3 coding sequence is TGTGCCAGCAGCTCCCAGGACGGGTGGAGGGAAGCTTTCTTT.

The chain is built from TRBV27 and TRBJ2-7; 14 bases match TRBD2. This CDR3 is built from 18 residues. V trimming: 0 bases; J trimming: 4 bases; junction bases outside the gene matches: 8. Germline-derived CDR1 and CDR2 are MNHEY and SMNVEV (reference sequence). This CDR3 reads CASSLSGLAGGRGYEQYF. The CDR3 DNA follows: TGTGCCAGCAGTTTATCAGGACTAGCGGGAGGTCGAGGGTACGAGCAGTACTTC.

This clone occurred once. V usage is TRBV27 and J usage is TRBJ2-1, with 9 nucleotides matching TRBD2. This CDR3 region has 15 residues. Germline CDR1 and CDR2: MNHEY and SMNVEV (reference sequence). The V gene end was trimmed by 8 bases and the J gene end by 4 bases; junction bases not matched to a gene: 9. The CDR3 DNA follows: TGTGCCAGCGGTGTCGGCGGGAGGGGTTACAATGAGCAGTTCTTC. Protein sequence: CASGVGGRGYNEQFF.

The chain joins TRBV9 to TRBJ2-7; 7 bases are a match to TRBD1. The CDR3 runs 16 residues. J lost 0 bases, V lost 1 base, and 7 bases had no gene match. The V gene's germline CDR1 is SGDLS and CDR2 YYNGEE. DNA of the CDR3: TGTGCCAGCAGCGTAACTGATCGGGACAGCTCCTACGAGCAGTACTTC. Translating gives CASSVTDRDSSYEQYF.

This clone has only one observation. The chain combines TRBV6-2 or TRBV6-3 with TRBJ1-1; maybe TRBD1 (6 bases). Trimming removed 0 bases at V and 0 bases at J, with 11 bases between. Germline V lookup: CDR1 MNHEY, CDR2 SVGEGT. The CDR3 is 16 amino acids. CDR3 nucleotides: TGTGCCAGCAGTTACTCCCGGACAGTCATGAACACTGAAGCTTTCTTT. Protein sequence: CASSYSRTVMNTEAFF.

The chain recombines TRBV5-4 with TRBJ1-6, with D possibly being TRBD1 (5 bases). V lost 1 base to trimming and J lost 5 bases, with 10 bases between them. Germline V gene sequence: CDR1 SGHNT, CDR2 YYREEE (reference sequence). The CDR3 totals 15 residues. The CDR3 DNA is TGTGCCAGCAGCTTGTCAGGGCACCATAATTCACCCCTCCACTTT. It encodes CASSLSGHHNSPLHF. Full variable domain (rest looked up from reference TRBV5-4 and TRBJ1-6): ETGVTQSPTHLIKTRGQQVTLRCSSQSGHNTVSWYQQALGQGPQFIFQYYREEENGRGNFPPRFSGLQFPNYSSELNVNALELDDSALYLCASSLSGHHNSPLHFGNGTRLTVT.

This sequence joins TRBV5-1 and TRBJ2-7; maybe TRBD1 (6 bases). Between the trimmed V and J ends, which lost 4 bases and 5 bases, there was a span of 16 bases. Germline CDR1 SGHRS, CDR2 YFSETQ. The CDR3 length is 14 residues. The CDR3 nucleotides are TGCGCCAGCAGCCTAGAACAGGGTTGGAACGAGCAGTACTTC. This codes for CASSLEQGWNEQYF.

The chain recombines TRBV6-5 with TRBJ2-3, with D tentatively TRBD2 (6 bases). Deletions cut 7 bases from V and 6 bases from J, with 20 bases between. Germline CDR1 and CDR2: MNHEY and SVGAGI. The CDR3 spans 15 residues. CDR3 coding DNA: TGTGCCAGCACCCCTAGCGACCCAAAGGGGGATACGCAGTATTTT. Protein: CASTPSDPKGDTQYF.

This clone showed up just a few times. The CDR3 protein is CASRGRQGARETQYF. Here the CDR3 DNA reads TGTGCCAGCAGAGGACGACAGGGGGCGAGAGAGACCCAGTACTTC. V usage is TRBV28 and J usage is TRBJ2-5; 10 nucleotides match TRBD1. Germline trimming cut 6 bases from V and 4 bases from J; bases unmatched to any gene: 8. CDR3 size: 15 residues. Germline-derived CDR1 and CDR2 are MDHEN and SYDVKM. Variable domain in full (rest from reference TRBV28 and TRBJ2-5): DVKVTQSSRYLVKRTGEKVFLECVQDMDHENMFWYRQDPGLGLRLIYFSYDVKMKEKGDIPEGYSVSREKKERFSLILESASTNQTSMYLCASRGRQGARETQYFGPGTRLLVL.

The chain recombines TRBV18 with TRBJ2-3; D gene ambiguous. This CDR3 region has 15 residues. V was pared by 2 bases and J by 3 bases, with 12 bases between. The germline V gene has CDR1 KGHSH and CDR2 LQKENI. The CDR3 nucleotides are TGTGCCAGCTCACCAACCGAACAATGGACAGATACGCAGTATTTT. It is translated as CASSPTEQWTDTQYF. The full variable domain, in which reference TRBV18 and TRBJ2-3 provide the parts outside the CDR3, is NAGVMQNPRHLVRRRGQEARLRCSPMKGHSHVYWYRQLPEEGLKFMVYLQKENIIDESGMPKERFSAEFPKEGPSILRIQQVVRGDSAAYFCASSPTEQWTDTQYFGPGTRLTVL.

As to this clone: The same CDR3 also results from other DNA sequences found in this sample. The rearrangement uses TRBV18 and TRBJ2-5; TRBD2 is a possible D gene (6 bases). Germline V gives CDR1 KGHSH, CDR2 LQKENI. The CDR3 is 14 amino acids. The ends were cut back, 6 bases at V and 2 bases at J, with 13 bases in the middle. The CDR3, as DNA: TGTGCCAGCTCCCCCCCTCGGGGGCAAGAGACCCAGTACTTC. Translating gives CASSPPRGQETQYF. The full variable domain, completed using reference TRBV18 and TRBJ2-5, is NAGVMQNPRHLVRRRGQEARLRCSPMKGHSHVYWYRQLPEEGLKFMVYLQKENIIDESGMPKERFSAEFPKEGPSILRIQQVVRGDSAAYFCASSPPRGQETQYFGPGTRLLVL.

The rearrangement uses TRBV13 and TRBJ1-4, with TRBD1 matching over 9 bases. Germline CDR1 is PRHDT and CDR2 is FYEKMQ (reference sequence). Trimming cost V 5 bases and J 7 bases; bases outside gene matches: 8. This CDR3 contains 15 residues. The CDR3 protein is CASSLTGGEGEKLFF. CDR3 coding DNA: TGTGCCAGCAGCCTAACAGGGGGCGAAGGTGAAAAACTGTTTTTT.

The chain joins TRBV4-1 to TRBJ2-5, with 7 bases aligning to TRBD1. CDR1 MGHRA and CDR2 YSYEKL come from the germline V gene. The CDR3 extends over 16 amino acids. V shed 2 bases, J shed 4 bases, and the junction held 10 bases outside the gene matches. CDR3 sequence: CASSQPRTGRRETQYF. CDR3 in DNA: TGCGCCAGCAGCCAACCAAGGACAGGACGGCGAGAGACCCAGTACTTC.

The V and J genes are TRBV18 and TRBJ2-1, with 9 bases that match TRBD2. Germline CDR1 and CDR2: KGHSH and LQKENI. V was pared by 3 bases and J by 5 bases, with 2 bases of the junction left unmatched. The CDR3 runs to 14 residues. Written as DNA, the CDR3 is TGTGCCAGCTCACCTCTAGCGGGAAACAATGAGCAGTTCTTC. It codes for CASSPLAGNNEQFF.

The gene calls are TRBV7-2 and TRBJ2-4, with D unresolved. CDR1 and CDR2 from the germline V gene are SGHTA and FQGNSA. V was trimmed by 4 bases and J by 9 bases, leaving 13 bases between them. The length of the CDR3 is 13 residues. The DNA for the CDR3 is TGTGCCAGCAGCTCCTCCCCTCGAGGCATTCAGTACTTC. This translates into CASSSSPRGIQYF.